This TCR beta chain was captured in a study of T cells after yellow fever vaccination. Germline V gene lookup returns CDR1 SGHTA and CDR2 FQGNSA. Trimming cost V 5 bases and J 2 bases; bases outside gene matches: 9. CDR3 length: 17 amino acids. The sample holds a few counts of this clonotype. 5'RACE template switching generated TCR cDNA, adding a universal primer site and UMIs. TCRdb independently ran MiXCR on the 5' RACE reads; one entry per CDR3 protein. Counted here are 250,000 to 300,000 distinct CDR3 sequences, around 5.3% occurring once; the ten biggest clones make up less than 3.5%. The V and J genes are TRBV7-2 and TRBJ2-2; 9 bases fit TRBD2. The TCR comes from a young man who received the YFV17D yellow fever vaccine. Source: CD4+ T cells sorted from PBMCs, taken on the day of the yellow fever booster vaccination. Here the CDR3 reads CASSPTSGGSNTGELFF. The CDR3 coding sequence is TGTGCCAGCAGCCCTACCAGCGGGGGGTCAAACACCGGGGAGCTGTTTTTT.